The clone carrying this T cell receptor beta chain was observed once. The antigen remains unidentified. The entry originates in a study of CD4 T cells in relation to SARS-CoV-2 and coronaviruses. CDR1 and CDR2 from the germline V gene are LGHNA and YNFKEQ. V gave up 6 bases and J gave up 8 bases, with 17 bases separating them. The CDR3 has 14 residues. Notes on the study in general: No donor gave both pre-pandemic and post-infection samples.

The protocol was immunoSEQ multiplex PCR, while the TCRdb copy is restricted to in-frame clones and leaves out a portion. This sample has more than 20,000 clones, with roughly 76% found just once. Unexposed donor CD4+ T cells date from about 2011-2018, before the COVID-19 pandemic. Isolation of CD4+ T cells took place after about 9 days in culture. As cell numbers allowed, unexposed-donor CD4+ T cells faced SARS-CoV-2 S/N and four cold-coronavirus spikes. The chain carries TRBV4-2 and TRBJ2-1; either TRBD1 or TRBD2 may fit D (7 bases each). The sequenced material came from CD4+ T cells from PBMCs, cultured in vitro. The clonotype comes from a human donor in good health. Here the CDR3 reads CASRSSRGRDEQFF. In DNA, the CDR3 is TGTGCCAGCAGAAGTTCCAGGGGGAGGGATGAGCAGTTCTTC.